This T cell receptor (beta chain) was sequenced for a study of CD8 T cells in ankylosing spondylitis. Study findings and constraints: A TCR beta motif of under 10 highly homologous variants seemed to mark ankylosing spondylitis blood.

Germline CDR1 and CDR2: LGHNA and YSLEER. This CDR3 has 16 residues. Unmatched junction bases numbered 6, after V lost 4 bases and J lost 2 bases. This clonotype was seen more than once but under ten times. The antigen is not known. TCRdb reprocessed the 5' RACE reads with MiXCR, giving one entry per CDR3 protein. The sample carries 200,000 to 250,000 distinct CDR3 sequences, approximately 7.4% recorded once. The receptor was derived from a male donor with ankylosing spondylitis. V is TRBV4-3 and J is TRBJ2-7; 12 bases line up with TRBD2. Sequenced: blood, either unsorted or a sorted T cell fraction (not recorded which). The CDR3 loop is CASSPDRLAGAYEQYF. In DNA form, the CDR3 reads TGCGCCAGCAGCCCGGATAGACTAGCGGGAGCCTACGAGCAGTACTTC.